The 13 T cell receptor beta chains listed next were all sequenced from one sample in a study of cytomegalovirus exposure and HLA in healthy donors. Researchers ran the PCR with 60 Vbeta and 13 Jbeta primers. Repertoires were generated with immunoSEQ multiplex PCR, while TCRdb's copy carries only in-frame clones and drops some. This table holds around 150,000 clones. Sequencing was done on a sample of PBMCs. The receptor source for this set is a woman between 55 and 75 years old in good health and CMV-seronegative.

The rearrangement links TRBV20-1 to TRBJ2-3, with TRBD2 matching over 9 bases. The CDR3 is 11 residues long. Germline values: CDR1 DFQATT, CDR2 SNEGSKA (reference sequence). J lost 9 bases, V lost 6 bases, and 4 bases had no gene match. CDR3 bases: TGCAGTGCGATAGCGGGGGAGACGCAGTATTTT. Translated, it gives CSAIAGETQYF.

This sequence joins TRBV27 and TRBJ1-2; TRBD1 aligns across 7 bases. CDR1 is MNHEY, CDR2 SMNVEV, per germline (reference sequence). The trim removed 5 bases at V and 1 base at J, leaving 7 bases unmatched. There are 15 residues in the CDR3. CDR3 sequence reads: CASSPRQGFNYGYTF. The CDR3 DNA sequence: TGTGCCAGCAGTCCCCGACAGGGCTTTAACTATGGCTACACCTTC.

The gene calls are TRBV5-4 and TRBJ2-5; 8 bases align to TRBD1. Per the germline V gene, CDR1 is SGHNT and CDR2 is YYREEE (reference sequence). The CDR3 is made up of 14 amino acids. V trimming: 6 bases; J trimming: 5 bases; junction bases outside the gene matches: 9. The CDR3 coding sequence is TGTGCCAGCACCGCAGGGGGCGCGGGGGAGACCCAGTACTTC. This gives the protein CASTAGGAGETQYF.

The chain uses TRBV5-1 and TRBJ2-5, with 13 nucleotides matching TRBD2. The germline V gene encodes CDR1 SGHRS and CDR2 YFSETQ. With V trimmed by 2 bases and J by 3 bases, 4 bases remained unmatched. The CDR3 consists of 16 residues. The CDR3 region is CASSLFTSGGEETQYF. DNA for the CDR3: TGCGCCAGCAGCTTATTTACTAGCGGGGGGGAAGAGACCCAGTACTTC.

The V gene is TRBV7-3, the J gene TRBJ2-7; 9 bases map to TRBD1. With 5 bases clipped from V and 3 bases from J, the junction kept 5 bases outside the gene matches. Germline CDR1 SGHTA, CDR2 FQGTGA. The length of the CDR3 is 14 residues. CDR3 in amino acids: CASSEGQGHYEQYF. The CDR3 coding sequence is TGTGCCAGCAGCGAAGGACAGGGGCACTACGAGCAGTACTTC.

With respect to this clone: At one of its ends the junction is not consistent with the germline gene, which may arise from a read error. The chain links TRBV4-2 to TRBJ2-3, with TRBD2 as a possible D gene (6 bases). Germline V gives CDR1 LGHNA, CDR2 YNFKEQ. This CDR3 contains 18 residues. DNA of the CDR3: TGTGCCAGCGGCCAAGACCCCCCGGCGGGGAGCTACACAGATACGCAGTATTTT. Amino acid sequence: CASGQDPPAGSYTDTQYF.

The V gene is TRBV4-1, the J gene TRBJ2-7; 7 nucleotides match TRBD1. The CDR3 has 15 residues. CDR1 is MGHRA, CDR2 YSYEKL, per germline. Trimming at V came to 6 bases and at J to 0 bases, leaving 8 bases not matched to a gene. CDR3 nucleotide sequence: TGCGCCAGCAGTACCGGGACAGCTACCTCCTACGAGCAGTACTTC. As protein: CASSTGTATSYEQYF.

The chain has TRBV19 and TRBJ2-1, with 10 bases matching TRBD2. V was pared by 8 bases and J by 7 bases, with 8 bases of the junction left unmatched. Germline V lookup: CDR1 LNHDA, CDR2 SQIVND (reference sequence). The CDR3 runs 14 residues. CDR3 sequence (DNA): TGTGCCAGTTTAAGCGGGAGGGCCGAAAATGAGCAGTTCTTC. Its translation: CASLSGRAENEQFF.

The DNA for the CDR3 is TGTGCCAGCAGCGTAGATGGGAGCTATGGCTACACCTTC. Protein: CASSVDGSYGYTF. The V and J genes are TRBV9 and TRBJ1-2; D is ambiguous. Per germline, CDR1 SGDLS and CDR2 YYNGEE. The CDR3 spans 13 residues. The V gene lost 0 bases and the J gene lost 4 bases, with 7 bases spanning the gap.

The chain carries TRBV27 and TRBJ2-5; perhaps TRBD1 as D (6 bases). The J call is in doubt because the DNA end fits TRBJ2-7 better. Germline values: CDR1 MNHEY, CDR2 SMNVEV (reference sequence). The CDR3 runs 15 residues. CDR3 sequence: CASSSLGQTSYEQYF. CDR3 sequence (DNA): TGTGCCAGCAGCTCACTCGGACAGACCAGTTACGAGCAGTACTTC.

J is TRBJ2-5 and V is TRBV19; tentative D call: TRBD1 (5 bases). The CDR3 has 15 amino acids. V was pared by 2 bases and J by 4 bases, with 14 bases between. The germline gives CDR1 LNHDA, CDR2 SQIVND (reference sequence). CDR3 bases: TGTGCCAGTAGTATAACCCCTGGTAGGGGAGAGACCCAGTACTTC. This translates into CASSITPGRGETQYF.

The genes are TRBV6-1 and TRBJ2-1; 16 bases map to TRBD2. V gave up 3 bases and J gave up 12 bases; unmatched junction bases: 5. This CDR3 has 15 residues. Germline V gene lookup returns CDR1 MNHNS and CDR2 SASEGT. CDR3 amino acids: CASSEGLAGGRGQFF. CDR3 sequence (DNA): TGTGCCAGCAGTGAGGGACTAGCGGGGGGGAGGGGGCAGTTCTTC.

This sequence joins TRBV7-2 and TRBJ2-1; D is perhaps TRBD2 (5 bases). V shed 6 bases and J shed 4 bases, with 10 bases lying between them. Germline V lookup: CDR1 SGHTA, CDR2 FQGNSA. The CDR3 contains 13 residues. CDR3 region: CASSLGLYNEQFF. CDR3 sequence (DNA): TGTGCCAGCAGTCTCGGACTGTACAATGAGCAGTTCTTC.